Below, 2 T cell receptor beta chains from the same sample are listed, as sequenced in a study of T cells after yellow fever vaccination. TCRdb processed the 5' RACE reads anew with MiXCR; each CDR3 protein has one entry. The sample has about 310,000 distinct CDR3 sequences, 3% to 4.5% seen once. The sample here was PBMCs, taken on the day of the yellow fever booster vaccination. The origin of the receptors is a young man who received the YFV17D yellow fever vaccine.

This clonotype was detected a few times. This chain joins TRBV3-1 and TRBJ1-1, with D possibly TRBD1 on 6 matching bases. The V end lost 4 bases, the J end lost 11 bases, and 14 bases lay between the germline ends. Germline V gives CDR1 LGHDT, CDR2 YNNKEL (reference sequence). The CDR3 totals 12 residues. The CDR3 sequence is CASSLGGRVAFF. The CDR3 nucleotides are TGTGCCAGCAGCCTGGGGGGGCGCGTGGCTTTCTTT.

This clonotype showed up many times. J is TRBJ2-5 and V is TRBV4-3; 7 nucleotides agree with TRBD2. The CDR3 length is 15 residues. The J segment lost 4 bases and the V segment lost 0 bases, leaving 5 bases of the junction unmatched. Germline V gene sequence: CDR1 LGHNA, CDR2 YSLEER. CDR3 in amino acids: CASSQDGREGETQYF. DNA of the CDR3: TGCGCCAGCAGCCAAGACGGCAGGGAGGGAGAGACCCAGTACTTC.